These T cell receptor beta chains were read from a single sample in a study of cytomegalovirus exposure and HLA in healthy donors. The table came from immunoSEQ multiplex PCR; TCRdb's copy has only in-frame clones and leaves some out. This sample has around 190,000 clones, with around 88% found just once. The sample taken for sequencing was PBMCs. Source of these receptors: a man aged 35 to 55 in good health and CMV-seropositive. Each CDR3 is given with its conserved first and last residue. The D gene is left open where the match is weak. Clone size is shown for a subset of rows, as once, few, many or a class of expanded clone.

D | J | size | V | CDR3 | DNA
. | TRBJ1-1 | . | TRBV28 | CASSLVEVMNTEAFF | TGTGCCAGCAGTTTAGTGGAGGTCATGAACACTGAAGCTTTCTTT
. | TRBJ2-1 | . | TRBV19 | CASSEQGQWGYEQFF | TGTGCCAGTAGTGAACAGGGTCAGTGGGGGTATGAGCAGTTCTTC
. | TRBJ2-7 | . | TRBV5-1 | CASSLGPTYEQYF | TGCGCCAGCAGCTTGGGTCCCACCTACGAGCAGTACTTC
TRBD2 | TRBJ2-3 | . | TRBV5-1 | CASSPGLAGGPHTQYF | TGCGCCAGCAGCCCGGGACTAGCGGGAGGGCCACATACGCAGTATTTT
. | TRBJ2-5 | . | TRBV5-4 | CASSPRALQTETQYF | TGTGCCAGCAGCCCCAGGGCCCTTCAAACGGAGACCCAGTACTTC
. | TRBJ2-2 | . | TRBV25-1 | CASTPLTTGELFF | TGTGCCAGCACTCCCCTAACCACCGGGGAGCTGTTTTTT
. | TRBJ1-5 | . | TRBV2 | CASRGRAIHQPQHF | TGTGCCAGCAGGGGCAGGGCGATTCATCAGCCCCAGCATTTT
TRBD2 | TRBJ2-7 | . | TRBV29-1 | CSVEEIVAGGTNYEQYF | TGCAGCGTTGAAGAAATTGTGGCGGGAGGGACGAACTACGAGCAGTACTTC
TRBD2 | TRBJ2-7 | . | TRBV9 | CASSATSGGSYEQYF | TGTGCCAGCAGCGCTACTAGCGGAGGCTCCTACGAGCAGTACTTC
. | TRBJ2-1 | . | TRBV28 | CASSTGQLYNEQFF | TGTGCCAGCAGTACAGGGCAACTCTACAATGAGCAGTTCTTC
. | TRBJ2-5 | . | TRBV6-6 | CASSYSTRSSTETQYF | TGTGCCAGCAGTTACTCCACGAGGAGTAGCACAGAGACCCAGTACTTC
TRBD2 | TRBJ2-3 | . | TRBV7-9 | CASSLLAGGPEDTQYF | TGTGCCAGCAGCTTGTTAGCGGGAGGGCCTGAGGATACGCAGTATTTT
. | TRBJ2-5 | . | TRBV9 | CASSVGVRDKQETQYF | TGTGCCAGCAGCGTAGGGGTCCGGGACAAACAAGAGACCCAGTACTTC
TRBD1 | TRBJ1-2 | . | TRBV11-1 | CASSQDRGYGYTF | TGTGCCAGCAGCCAGGACAGGGGGTATGGCTACACCTTC
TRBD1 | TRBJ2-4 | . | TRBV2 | CASRNDREFRYF | TGTGCCAGCAGGAACGACAGGGAATTTAGGTACTTC
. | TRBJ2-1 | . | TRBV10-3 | CAISDRGNAYNEQFF | TGTGCCATCAGTGACCGCGGGAACGCCTACAATGAGCAGTTCTTC
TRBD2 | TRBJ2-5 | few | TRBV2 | CASSEGGNQETQYF | TGTGCCAGCAGTGAGGGGGGGAACCAAGAGACCCAGTACTTC
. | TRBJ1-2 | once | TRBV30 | CAWAPQGPNDYGYTF | TGTGCCTGGGCCCCACAGGGACCAAATGACTATGGCTACACCTTC